Detailed here is one TCR beta chain. Only in-frame clones appear in the TCRdb table, and some are missing; sequencing was by immunoSEQ multiplex PCR. The data contain some 130,000 clones, around 88% of them singletons. This CDR3 region has 16 residues. CDR1 and CDR2 (germline): SGHTA, FQGNSA. The ends lost 1 base at V and 3 bases at J; junction bases unmatched: 2. This sample stems from a study of blood T cell repertoires in COVID-19. The V call is TRBV7-2, the J call TRBJ2-1; 11 bases align to TRBD2. Sequenced: peripheral blood. The TCR sequence derives from a woman aged 45-59 years who had recovered from COVID-19. The CDR3 spells CASSLEGTSGYNEQFF. DNA for the CDR3: TGTGCCAGCAGCTTAGAAGGGACTAGCGGCTACAATGAGCAGTTCTTC.